This entry describes one T cell receptor (beta chain). This clone was recorded once. No antigen is known for it. No base quality information exists; no much larger clone differs at one position. Read against the paper, the sample's time point label means: baseline before first vaccination. Vaccinee samples were obtained from the UK trials COV001 and COV002, which included a single-blind randomized controlled phase 2/3 trial of AZD1222 (ChAdOx1 nCoV-19) in healthy adults. For TCRbeta chain sequencing, PBMC samples from trial participants were taken at day 0 and at day 28 after the second dose. This entry belongs to a study of T cell responses to AZD1222 COVID-19 vaccine (dated by TCRdb to the early 2020s). In terms of the full investigation: AZD1222 recipients whose second dose came at about 4 weeks and those whose second dose came at about 12 weeks were combined into one group, since spike-specific TCR depth and breadth did not differ between the two schedules. TCR sequencing covered 233 trial participants: roughly 200 given two doses of AZD1222 and 26 given two doses of MenACWY control vaccine. Enrollment into the trials was organized by age into subgroups of 18-55, 56-69 and 70-plus years, and those subgroups contained about 150, 27 and 61 TCR-sequenced participants, respectively. Results the study describes overall, beyond this receptor: Because no day 14 peak-response samples were available, repertoires were characterized only after the peak T cell response. Nearly half of unique spike-specific TCRs reportedly recognized epitopes outside regions mutated in the B.1.351 and B.1.1.7 variants. A significant rise in spike-specific TCR breadth and depth was observed after two AZD1222 doses relative to day 0 and relative to MenACWY recipients. The whole spike protein was spanned by vaccine-associated CD4 TCRs, and dominant responses were seen in regions 160-218 and 743-854. In the small 56-69-year group, the increase in depth fell short of significance, most likely because of low power. Most participants were white British and females outnumbered males, and the authors suggested that clonal diversity may have been underestimated. Only five or six AZD1222 recipients were SARS-CoV-2 seropositive at baseline, limiting conclusions about previously exposed vaccinees.

The CDR3 regions of human TCRbeta chains were analyzed by immunosequencing. The paper's processing steps were these. TCRs in the repertoires were matched against a reference library of SARS-CoV-2-specific TCRs that had been generated with the MIRA antigen-specificity platform. Breadth meant the fraction of unique TCRs that were SARS-CoV-2-associated, whereas depth meant the fraction of total T cells that were SARS-CoV-2-associated. Using the MIRA data, each spike-specific TCR was mapped to the spike region that the TCR reacts to and placed in a CD4 or CD8 class. Log10-transformed breadth and depth values were compared by one-way ANOVA with Sidak's multiple comparisons tests. In its TCRdb copy, this immuneACCESS table keeps in-frame sequences only and misses some clones. Where compared with another copy, unresolved V genes explain less than half of these, and the others have no known cause. V, J and clone size are those of that table, while D and trimming were read from the DNA. The sample includes around 94,000 clones, with more than 70% observed a single time. About a fifth of the sample is taken by the ten largest.

CDR1 MGHRA and CDR2 YSYEKL were looked up in the germline V gene. Between the V and J ends, shortened by 1 base and 0 bases respectively, the junction contains 9 bases. CDR3 length: 16 amino acids, cysteine to phenylalanine. Left in the record is the CDR3 DNA by itself, 48 bases read in frame from the first base. The TCR was taken from an adult in good health. Source: peripheral blood, taken on day 0 of AZD1222 vaccination. The chain links TRBV4-1 with TRBJ1-4; a weak D assignment points to TRBD1 (5 bases agree). The nucleotide sequence is TGCGCCAGCAGCCAAGGGTGGGGGGCAACTAATGAAAAACTGTTTTTT. It translates to CASSQGWGATNEKLFF.